The clone carrying this TCR beta chain was seen many times. The data stem from a study of identical twins. TCRdb itself ran the 5' RACE reads through MiXCR, one entry per CDR3 protein. This table holds 400,000 to 650,000 distinct CDR3 sequences, less than 25% found once. The CDR3 is 15 residues long. V was trimmed by 4 bases and J by 4 bases, leaving 17 bases between them. The germline gives CDR1 SGHRS, CDR2 YFSETQ. This sample also appeared in a second study, on T cells expressing NK-cell markers. From that second work: Nothing established the HCMV specificity of expanded NKG2C+ T cell clones.

This chain joins TRBV5-1 and TRBJ1-1; D might be TRBD1 (6 bases). Sequenced material: CD4+ T cells sorted from blood. The origin of this receptor is a woman in her late teens or twenties in good health. The CDR3 coding sequence is TGCGCCAGCAGCCCGATGACAGGATTCGCCACTGAAGCTTTCTTT. This gives the protein CASSPMTGFATEAFF.